Following are 15 T cell receptor beta chains from one sample sequenced in a study of Tregs in tolerant kidney transplant recipients. Only in-frame clones appear in the TCRdb table, and some are missing; sequencing was by immunoSEQ multiplex PCR. The sample has about 46,000 clones; about 89% are singletons. The sequencing sample was made of Tregs from blood. The receptors here all came from a human donor in good health.

The chain uses TRBV7-8 and TRBJ1-2, with D unresolved. Germline CDR1 and CDR2: SGHVS and FQNEAQ. The CDR3 is made up of 17 amino acids. Trimming removed 4 bases at V and 4 bases at J, with 22 bases between. CDR3 in DNA: TGTGCCAGCAGCTCTACCCCAGGATGGCGGTTGCGCTATGGCTACACCTTC. It codes for CASSSTPGWRLRYGYTF.

This chain joins TRBV6-5 and TRBJ1-6, with D possibly matching TRBD1 (5 bases). V lost 0 bases, J lost 7 bases, and 13 bases lay in between. The germline gives CDR1 MNHEY, CDR2 SVGAGI. The CDR3 covers 16 residues. The CDR3 loop is CASSYSKGVYNSPLHF. The CDR3 nucleotides are TGTGCCAGCAGTTACTCGAAAGGGGTATACAATTCACCCCTCCACTTT.

This chain joins TRBV27 and TRBJ2-1; 7 bases agree with TRBD2. The junction had 10 bases not matched to a gene; V was cut back by 5 bases and J by 6 bases. Germline loops: CDR1 MNHEY, CDR2 SMNVEV (reference sequence). The CDR3 consists of 15 residues. This chain's CDR3 is CASSPALADINEQFF. The CDR3 coding sequence is TGTGCCAGCAGTCCGGCGCTAGCGGACATCAATGAGCAGTTCTTC.

As regards this clone: Other DNA sequences in this specimen translate into the identical CDR3. This chain joins TRBV5-1 and TRBJ2-7; tentatively, D is TRBD1 or TRBD2 (6 bases each). Germline V gene lookup returns CDR1 SGHRS and CDR2 YFSETQ. The V end lost 4 bases, the J end lost 2 bases, and 16 bases lay between the germline ends. The CDR3 spans 15 residues. CDR3 sequence: CASSAGQMGPYEQYF. The CDR3 nucleotides are TGCGCCAGCAGCGCGGGACAAATGGGCCCCTACGAGCAGTACTTC.

The chain recombines TRBV10-3 with TRBJ1-5, with 7 bases matching TRBD1. The CDR3 is made up of 14 amino acids. Germline assignment: CDR1 ENHRY and CDR2 SYGVKD. V was clipped by 6 bases and J by 4 bases; unmatched bases: 6. The CDR3 nucleotides read TGTGCCATCAGCAAGGGGACAGTTAATCAGCCCCAGCATTTT. Residues: CAISKGTVNQPQHF.

Of note for this clone: Relative to the germline gene, one junction end is altered; a read error may explain this. The genes are TRBV10-2 and TRBJ2-1; TRBD2 might be the D (5 bases). The CDR3 covers 14 residues. Germline V lookup: CDR1 WSHSY, CDR2 SAAADI. CDR3 coding DNA: TGCGCTAGCAGGAGGACCGCCACCTACAATGAGCAGTTCTTC. Amino acid sequence: CASRRTATYNEQFF.

V usage is TRBV2 and J usage is TRBJ1-2; tentatively, D is TRBD1 (5 bases). Germline assignment: CDR1 SNHLY and CDR2 FYNNEI. The CDR3 contains 14 residues. The germline V and J ends were trimmed by 3 bases and 8 bases, with 16 bases remaining between them. The DNA for the CDR3 is TGTGCCAGCAGTGATACGGGCCAGGGCTCCGGCTACACCTTC. Amino acid sequence: CASSDTGQGSGYTF.

The J gene is TRBJ1-4, the V gene TRBV6-5; 9 bases agree with TRBD1. The V gene's germline CDR1 is MNHEY and CDR2 SVGAGI. Trimming took 2 bases from V and 8 from J; bases not matched to a gene: 3. The CDR3 is 14 residues long. This CDR3 is CASSYGGTGEKLFF. The CDR3 DNA sequence: TGTGCCAGCAGTTACGGCGGGACAGGGGAAAAACTGTTTTTT.

The V gene is TRBV9, the J gene TRBJ2-1, with D possibly TRBD2 on 5 matching bases. Looked up from germline, CDR1 is SGDLS and CDR2 is YYNGEE. V dropped 3 bases and J dropped 4 bases, with 20 bases sitting between them. CDR3 length: 17 residues. The CDR3 DNA is TGTGCCAGCAGCGCGGGAAGGTGGCTCGGCACGTACAATGAGCAGTTCTTC. This gives the protein CASSAGRWLGTYNEQFF.

V is TRBV9 and J is TRBJ1-1; D may be TRBD1 (6 bases). Trimming left V 0 bases short and J 0 bases short, with 12 bases between. From germline, CDR1 is SGDLS and CDR2 YYNGEE. The CDR3 covers 16 residues. CDR3 nucleotides: TGTGCCAGCAGCGTAGACTGGGGACAAGTGAACACTGAAGCTTTCTTT. Amino acid sequence: CASSVDWGQVNTEAFF.

V is TRBV28 and J is TRBJ1-1; TRBD1 is a possible D gene (5 bases). Trimming pared 4 bases from V and 10 bases from J, leaving 13 bases between. From germline, CDR1 is MDHEN and CDR2 SYDVKM. This CDR3 comprises 12 residues. The CDR3 coding sequence is TGTGCCAGCAGTTGGGCCAGGGTTTCAGCTTTCTTT. Encoded protein: CASSWARVSAFF.

The chain employs TRBV25-1 and TRBJ2-2; 8 bases fit TRBD1. V gave up 6 bases and J gave up 4 bases; unmatched junction bases: 10. There are 16 residues in the CDR3. Germline CDR1 reads MGHDK; CDR2 reads SYGVNS. Here the CDR3 DNA reads TGTGCCAGCAGAGACCCAGGGGGCTCCCCCACCGGGGAGCTGTTTTTT. Protein product: CASRDPGGSPTGELFF. The variable domain in full, completed from reference TRBV25-1 and TRBJ2-2, reads EADIYQTPRYLVIGTGKKITLECSQTMGHDKMYWYQQDPGMELHLIHYSYGVNSTEKGDLSSESTVSRIRTEHFPLTLESARPSHTSQYLCASRDPGGSPTGELFFGEGSRLTVL.

This chain connects TRBV10-3 to TRBJ1-2, with D hard to call. CDR3 length: 12 residues. Germline lookup yields CDR1 ENHRY and CDR2 SYGVKD. V was shortened by 10 bases and J by 8 bases, with 17 bases between the two germline ends. The CDR3 bases are TGTGCCACCCACGAAGGAGGCTGGGGCTACACCTTC. Translating it yields CATHEGGWGYTF.

The genes are TRBV27 and TRBJ2-3; the match to TRBD2 covers 7 bases. The J segment lost 4 bases and the V segment lost 7 bases, leaving 14 bases of the junction unmatched. Germline CDR1 and CDR2: MNHEY and SMNVEV (reference sequence). The CDR3 is 16 amino acids. The CDR3 reads CASTSTTSRGPDTQYF. Written as DNA, the CDR3 is TGTGCCAGCACCTCCACGACTAGCCGAGGGCCAGATACGCAGTATTTT.

The genes are TRBV11-2 and TRBJ2-4; 7 bases match TRBD2. Germline V gene data show CDR1 as SGHAT and CDR2 as FQNNGV. The CDR3 sequence is 17 residues long. V lost 1 base and J lost 6; bases outside the gene matches: 12. CDR3 loop: CASSLGPPRETRNIQYF. DNA of the CDR3: TGTGCCAGCAGCTTAGGTCCTCCGCGGGAGACAAGAAACATTCAGTACTTC.